This T cell receptor (beta chain) emerged from a study of blood T cell repertoires in COVID-19. In the source study's methods: By means of reference gene primer amplification, nucleated cell counts were estimated. The repertoire was sequenced with immunoSEQ multiplex PCR; TCRdb's copy has only in-frame clones and lacks some. V, J and clone size were drawn from that table, and D and trimming were deduced from the DNA. The sample has about 320,000 clones; 85% are singletons. The CDR3 is 11 residues long. Germline lookup yields CDR1 MDHEN and CDR2 SYDVKM. Trimming cost V 8 bases and J 4 bases, with 8 bases left between them.

The sequenced sample was PBMCs or T cells enriched from blood (not recorded which). This chain uses TRBV28 with TRBJ1-2; no reliable D call. This TCR derives from a young woman who had been exposed to COVID-19. As DNA, the CDR3 is TGTGCCAGCGGAGTCCTCTATGGCTACACCTTC. Translated, it gives CASGVLYGYTF.